The present entry profiles one T cell receptor (beta chain) with its context. The data stem from a study of T cell changes during pregnancy in multiple sclerosis. The CDR3 contains 12 residues. Trimming took off 0 bases at V and 4 bases at J, with 6 bases between the two ends. CDR1 GTSNPN and CDR2 SVGIG come from the germline V gene (reference sequence). Here immunoSEQ multiplex PCR was the method, and the copy in TCRdb shows in-frame clones only, minus some. The sample includes about 24,000 clones, around four fifths of them seen just once. The chain uses TRBV30 and TRBJ2-5; D not resolved. The sample in question was CD8+ T cells from peripheral blood mononuclear cells, obtained in the first trimester of pregnancy. The TCR sequence derives from a female donor in good health, enrolled as a control in a pregnancy study. The CDR3 here is CAWSVRGETQYF. CDR3 sequence (DNA): TGTGCCTGGAGTGTTCGAGGAGAGACCCAGTACTTC.